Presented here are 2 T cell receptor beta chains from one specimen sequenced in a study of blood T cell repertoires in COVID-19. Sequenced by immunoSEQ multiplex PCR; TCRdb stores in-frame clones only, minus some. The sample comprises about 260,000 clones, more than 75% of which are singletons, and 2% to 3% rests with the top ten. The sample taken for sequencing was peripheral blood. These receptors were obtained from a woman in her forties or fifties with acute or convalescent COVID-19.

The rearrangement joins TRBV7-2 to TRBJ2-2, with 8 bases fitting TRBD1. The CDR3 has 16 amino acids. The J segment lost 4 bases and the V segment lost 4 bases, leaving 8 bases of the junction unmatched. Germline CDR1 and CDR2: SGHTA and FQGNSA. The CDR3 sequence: CASSSRRTGLTGELFF. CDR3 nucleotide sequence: TGTGCCAGCAGCTCACGTAGGACAGGGCTCACCGGGGAGCTGTTTTTT.

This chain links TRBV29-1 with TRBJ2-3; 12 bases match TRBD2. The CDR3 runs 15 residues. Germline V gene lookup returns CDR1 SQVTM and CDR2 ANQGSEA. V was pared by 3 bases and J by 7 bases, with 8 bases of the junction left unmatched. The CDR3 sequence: CSVDRASGRVYTQYF. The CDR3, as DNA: TGCAGCGTTGATCGGGCTAGCGGGAGGGTGTATACGCAGTATTTT.